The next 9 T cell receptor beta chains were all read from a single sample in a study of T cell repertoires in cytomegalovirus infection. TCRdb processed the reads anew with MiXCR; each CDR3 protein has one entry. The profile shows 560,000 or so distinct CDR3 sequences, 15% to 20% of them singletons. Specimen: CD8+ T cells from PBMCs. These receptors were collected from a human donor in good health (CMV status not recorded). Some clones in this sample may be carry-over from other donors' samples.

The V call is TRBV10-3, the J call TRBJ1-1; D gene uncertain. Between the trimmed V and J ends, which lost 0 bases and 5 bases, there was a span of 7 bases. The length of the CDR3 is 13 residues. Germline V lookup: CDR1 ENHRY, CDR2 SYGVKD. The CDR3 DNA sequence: TGTGCCATCAGTGAGTCTGTGAGGACTGAAGCTTTCTTT. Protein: CAISESVRTEAFF.

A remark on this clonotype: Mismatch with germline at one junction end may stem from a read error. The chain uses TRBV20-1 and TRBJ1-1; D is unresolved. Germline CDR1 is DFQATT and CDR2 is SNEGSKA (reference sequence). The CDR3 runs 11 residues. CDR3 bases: TGCAGTGTTATGGCGTACACTGAAGATTTCTTT. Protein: CSVMAYTEDFF.

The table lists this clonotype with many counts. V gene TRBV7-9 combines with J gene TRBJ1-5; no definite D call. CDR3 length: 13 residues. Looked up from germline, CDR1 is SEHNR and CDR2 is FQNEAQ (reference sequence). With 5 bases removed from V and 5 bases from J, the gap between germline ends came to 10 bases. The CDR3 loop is CASSTYSYQPQHF. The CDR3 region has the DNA TGTGCCAGCAGCACTTACAGTTATCAGCCCCAGCATTTT.

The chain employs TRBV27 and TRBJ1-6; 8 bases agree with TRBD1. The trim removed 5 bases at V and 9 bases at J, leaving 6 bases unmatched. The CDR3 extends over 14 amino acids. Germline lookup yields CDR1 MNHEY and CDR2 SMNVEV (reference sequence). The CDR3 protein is CASSLGQGTSPLHF. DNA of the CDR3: TGTGCCAGCAGTCTCGGACAGGGCACTTCACCCCTCCACTTT.

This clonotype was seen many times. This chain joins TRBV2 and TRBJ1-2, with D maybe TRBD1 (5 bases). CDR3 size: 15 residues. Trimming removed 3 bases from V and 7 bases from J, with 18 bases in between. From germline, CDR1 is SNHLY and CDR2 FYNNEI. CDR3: CASSESPGAATGYTF. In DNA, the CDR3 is TGTGCCAGCAGTGAGAGCCCCGGGGCCGCAACTGGCTACACCTTC. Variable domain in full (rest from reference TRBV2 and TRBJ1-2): EPEVTQTPSHQVTQMGQEVILRCVPISNHLYFYWYRQILGQKVEFLVSFYNNEISEKSEIFDDQFSVERPDGSNFTLKIRSTKLEDSAMYFCASSESPGAATGYTFGSGTRLTVV.

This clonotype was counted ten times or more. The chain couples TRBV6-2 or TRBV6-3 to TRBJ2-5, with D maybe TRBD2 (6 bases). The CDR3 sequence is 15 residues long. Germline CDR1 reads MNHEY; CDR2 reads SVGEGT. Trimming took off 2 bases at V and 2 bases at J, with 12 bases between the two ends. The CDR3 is CASSYAERAQETQYF. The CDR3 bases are TGTGCCAGCAGTTACGCTGAGCGGGCACAAGAGACCCAGTACTTC.

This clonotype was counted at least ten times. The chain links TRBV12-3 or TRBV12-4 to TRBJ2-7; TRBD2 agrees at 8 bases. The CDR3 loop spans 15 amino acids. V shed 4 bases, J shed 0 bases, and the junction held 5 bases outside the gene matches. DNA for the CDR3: TGTGCCAGCAGTTGGAGCGGGGGTAACTCCTACGAGCAGTACTTC. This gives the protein CASSWSGGNSYEQYF.

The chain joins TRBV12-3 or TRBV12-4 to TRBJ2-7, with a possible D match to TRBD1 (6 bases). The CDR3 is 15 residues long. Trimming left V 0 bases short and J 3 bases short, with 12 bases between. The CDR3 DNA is TGTGCCAGCAGTTTAGCACGGACAGTGGTCTACGAGCAGTACTTC. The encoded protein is CASSLARTVVYEQYF.

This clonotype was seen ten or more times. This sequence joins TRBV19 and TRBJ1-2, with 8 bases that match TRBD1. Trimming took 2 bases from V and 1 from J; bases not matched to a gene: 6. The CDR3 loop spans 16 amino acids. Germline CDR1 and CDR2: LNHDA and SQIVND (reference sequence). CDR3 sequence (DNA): TGTGCCAGTAGTATACCGGGACAGGACGTTAACTATGGCTACACCTTC. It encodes CASSIPGQDVNYGYTF.